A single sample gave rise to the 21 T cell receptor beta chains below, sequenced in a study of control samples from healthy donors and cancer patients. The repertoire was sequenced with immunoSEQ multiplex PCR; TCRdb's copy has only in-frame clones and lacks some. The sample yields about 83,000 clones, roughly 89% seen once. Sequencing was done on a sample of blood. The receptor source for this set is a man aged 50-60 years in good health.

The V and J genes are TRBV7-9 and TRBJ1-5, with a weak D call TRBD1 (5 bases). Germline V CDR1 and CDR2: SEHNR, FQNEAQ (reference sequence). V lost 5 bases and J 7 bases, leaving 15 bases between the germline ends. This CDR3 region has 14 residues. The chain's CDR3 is CASSPQGEGQPQHF. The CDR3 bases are TGTGCCAGCAGCCCCCAGGGAGAGGGACAGCCCCAGCATTTT.

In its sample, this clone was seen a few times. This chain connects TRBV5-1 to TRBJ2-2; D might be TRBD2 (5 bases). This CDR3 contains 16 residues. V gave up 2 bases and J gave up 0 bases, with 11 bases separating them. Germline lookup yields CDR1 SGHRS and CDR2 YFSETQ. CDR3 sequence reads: CASSFLPGSNTGELFF. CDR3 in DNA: TGCGCCAGCAGCTTCCTGCCGGGGTCGAACACCGGGGAGCTGTTTTTT.

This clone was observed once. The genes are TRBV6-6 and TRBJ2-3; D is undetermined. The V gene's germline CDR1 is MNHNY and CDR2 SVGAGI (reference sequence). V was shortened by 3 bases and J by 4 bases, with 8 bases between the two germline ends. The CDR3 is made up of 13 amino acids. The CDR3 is CASSYNVPDTQYF. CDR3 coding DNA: TGTGCCAGCAGTTATAATGTGCCAGATACGCAGTATTTT.

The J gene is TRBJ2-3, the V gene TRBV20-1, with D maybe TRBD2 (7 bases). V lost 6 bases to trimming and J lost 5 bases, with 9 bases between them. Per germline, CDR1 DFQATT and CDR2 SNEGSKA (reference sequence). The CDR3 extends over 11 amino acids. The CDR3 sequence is CSAGGQDTQYF. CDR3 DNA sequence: TGCAGTGCCGGGGGGCAAGATACGCAGTATTTT.

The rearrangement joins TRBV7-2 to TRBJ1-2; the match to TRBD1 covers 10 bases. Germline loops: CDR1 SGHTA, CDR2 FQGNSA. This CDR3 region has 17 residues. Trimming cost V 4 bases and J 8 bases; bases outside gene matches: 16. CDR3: CASSSTRGQGKRGGYTF. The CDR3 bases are TGTGCCAGCAGCTCTACTCGGGGACAGGGGAAACGGGGAGGCTACACCTTC.

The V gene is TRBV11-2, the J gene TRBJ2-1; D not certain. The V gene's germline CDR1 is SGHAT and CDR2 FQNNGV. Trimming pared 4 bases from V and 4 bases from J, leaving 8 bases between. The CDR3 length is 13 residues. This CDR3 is CASSSELYNEQFF. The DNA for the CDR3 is TGTGCCAGCAGCTCCGAACTTTACAATGAGCAGTTCTTC.

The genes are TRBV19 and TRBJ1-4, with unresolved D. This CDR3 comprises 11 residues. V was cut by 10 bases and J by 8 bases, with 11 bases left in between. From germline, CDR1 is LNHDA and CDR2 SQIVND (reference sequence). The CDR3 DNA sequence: TGTGCCATTGGGGAAGGCGAAAAACTGTTTTTT. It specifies CAIGEGEKLFF.

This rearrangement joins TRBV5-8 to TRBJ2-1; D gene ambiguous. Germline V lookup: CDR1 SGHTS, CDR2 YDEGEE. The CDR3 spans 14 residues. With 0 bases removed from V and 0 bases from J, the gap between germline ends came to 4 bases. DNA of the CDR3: TGTGCCAGCAGCTTGGGTGGCTCCTACAATGAGCAGTTCTTC. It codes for CASSLGGSYNEQFF.

The CDR3 sequence: CASSAGTGRMSNQPQHF. CDR3 sequence (DNA): TGTGCCAGCAGTGCCGGGACAGGGAGAATGAGCAATCAGCCCCAGCATTTT. The rearrangement joins TRBV6-2 or TRBV6-3 to TRBJ1-5; 9 bases are a match to TRBD1. V lost 5 bases to trimming and J lost 1 base; unmatched junction nucleotides: 9. From germline, CDR1 is MNHEY and CDR2 SVGEGT. This CDR3 region has 17 residues.

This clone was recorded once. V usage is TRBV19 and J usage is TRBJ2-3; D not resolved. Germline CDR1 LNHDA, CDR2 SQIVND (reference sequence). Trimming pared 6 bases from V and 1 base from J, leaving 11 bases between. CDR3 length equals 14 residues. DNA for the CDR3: TGTGCCAGTAGCCTAGGGTTGGGCACAGATACGCAGTATTTT. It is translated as CASSLGLGTDTQYF.

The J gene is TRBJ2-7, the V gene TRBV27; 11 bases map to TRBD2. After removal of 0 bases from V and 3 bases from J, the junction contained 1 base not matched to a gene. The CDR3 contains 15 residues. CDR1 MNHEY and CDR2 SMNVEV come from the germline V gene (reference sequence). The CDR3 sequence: CASSLSTSGIYEQYF. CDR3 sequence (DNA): TGTGCCAGCAGTTTATCGACTAGCGGGATCTACGAGCAGTACTTC.

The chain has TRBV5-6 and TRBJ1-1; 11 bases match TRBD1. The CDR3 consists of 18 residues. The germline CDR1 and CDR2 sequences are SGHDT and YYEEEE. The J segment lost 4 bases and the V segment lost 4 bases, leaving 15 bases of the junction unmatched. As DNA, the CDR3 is TGTGCCAGCAGCAACTTCTTTTCTCCGGGACAGGGGGGCACTGAAGCTTTCTTT. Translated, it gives CASSNFFSPGQGGTEAFF.

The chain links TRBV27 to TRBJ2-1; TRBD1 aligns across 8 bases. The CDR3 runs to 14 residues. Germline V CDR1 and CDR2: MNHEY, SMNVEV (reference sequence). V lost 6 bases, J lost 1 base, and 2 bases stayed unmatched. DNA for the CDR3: TGTGCCAGCAGGTGGACAGGGTCCTACAATGAGCAGTTCTTC. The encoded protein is CASRWTGSYNEQFF.

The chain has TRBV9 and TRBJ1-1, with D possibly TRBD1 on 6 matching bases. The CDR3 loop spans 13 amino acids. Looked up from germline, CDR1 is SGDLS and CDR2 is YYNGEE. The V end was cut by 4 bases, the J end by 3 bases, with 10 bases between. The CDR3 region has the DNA TGTGCCAGCAGCCCAGCAGGGGACACTGAAGCTTTCTTT. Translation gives CASSPAGDTEAFF.

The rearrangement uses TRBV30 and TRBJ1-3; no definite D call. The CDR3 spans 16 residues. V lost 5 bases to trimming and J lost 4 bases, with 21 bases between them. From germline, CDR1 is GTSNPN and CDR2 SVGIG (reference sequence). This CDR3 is CAWGRTGERPGNTIYF. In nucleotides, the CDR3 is TGTGCCTGGGGGCGAACGGGAGAAAGGCCGGGAAACACCATATATTTT.

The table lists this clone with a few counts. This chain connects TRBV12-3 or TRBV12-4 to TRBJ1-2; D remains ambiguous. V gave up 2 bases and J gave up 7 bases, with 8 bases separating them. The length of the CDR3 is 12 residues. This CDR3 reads CASSLNVAGYTF. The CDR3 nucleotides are TGTGCCAGCAGTTTAAACGTCGCTGGCTACACCTTC.

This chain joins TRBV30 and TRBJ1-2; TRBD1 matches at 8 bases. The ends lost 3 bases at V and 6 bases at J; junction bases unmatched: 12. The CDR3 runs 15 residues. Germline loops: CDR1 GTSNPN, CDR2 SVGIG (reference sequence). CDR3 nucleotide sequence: TGTGCCTGGAGGACAGGGGATTTCGGAATGGATGGCTACACCTTC. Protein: CAWRTGDFGMDGYTF.

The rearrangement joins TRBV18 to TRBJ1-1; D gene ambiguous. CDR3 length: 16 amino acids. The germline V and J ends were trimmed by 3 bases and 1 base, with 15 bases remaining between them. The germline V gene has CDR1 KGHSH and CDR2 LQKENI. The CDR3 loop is CASSPTIDTRNTEAFF. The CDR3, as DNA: TGTGCCAGCTCACCCACTATAGATACAAGGAACACTGAAGCTTTCTTT.

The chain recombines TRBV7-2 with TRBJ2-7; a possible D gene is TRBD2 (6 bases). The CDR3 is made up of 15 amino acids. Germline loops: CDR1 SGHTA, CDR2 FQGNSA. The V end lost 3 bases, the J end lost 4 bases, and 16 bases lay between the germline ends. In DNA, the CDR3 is TGTGCCAGCAGCTTTGGGAGGACTTTCTCATACGAGCAGTACTTC. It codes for CASSFGRTFSYEQYF.

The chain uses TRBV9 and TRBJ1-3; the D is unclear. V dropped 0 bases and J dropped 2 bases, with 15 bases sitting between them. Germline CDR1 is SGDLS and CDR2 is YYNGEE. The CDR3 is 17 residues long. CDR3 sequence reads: CASSVAGARAAGNTIYF. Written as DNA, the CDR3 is TGTGCCAGCAGCGTAGCTGGAGCGCGGGCGGCTGGAAACACCATATATTTT.

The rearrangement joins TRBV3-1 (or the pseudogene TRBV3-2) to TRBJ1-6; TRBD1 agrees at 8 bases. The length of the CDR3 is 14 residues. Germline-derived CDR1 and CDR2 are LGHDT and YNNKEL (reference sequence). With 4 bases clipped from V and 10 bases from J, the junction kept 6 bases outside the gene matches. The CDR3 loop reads CASSLGQGRSPLHF. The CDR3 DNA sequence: TGTGCCAGCAGCCTCGGACAGGGACGATCACCCCTCCACTTT.